This is a list of T cell receptor beta chains from one sample in a study of T cells in Graves' hyperthyroidism and ophthalmopathy. Using its own MiXCR run on the multiplex PCR reads, TCRdb lists one record per CDR3 protein. The sample records about 530,000 distinct CDR3 sequences, approximately 17% being singletons. Specimen: blood. Source of these receptors: a woman aged 18-30 years with Graves' ophthalmopathy. CDR3s include the opening cysteine and the closing phenylalanine or tryptophan. A D gene is named only where the DNA matches it firmly. Expanded clones are given a class, and other clones once, few, many or no size at all.

CDR3 protein: CASSLAPGTYGYTF; CDR3 DNA: TGTGCCAGCAGCTTAGCGCCAGGGACCTATGGCTACACCTTC; clone size: many; V gene: TRBV7-9; J gene: TRBJ1-2; D gene: NA
CDR3 protein: CSATIGTSRETQYF; CDR3 DNA: TGCAGTGCGACTATTGGGACTAGCCGGGAGACCCAGTACTTC; clone size: many; V gene: TRBV20-1; J gene: TRBJ2-5; D gene: TRBD2
CDR3 protein: CASSFSSATSGPYEQYF; CDR3 DNA: TGCGCCAGCAGCTTCTCCTCCGCGACTAGCGGGCCCTACGAGCAGTACTTC; clone size: NA; V gene: TRBV5-1; J gene: TRBJ2-7; D gene: TRBD2
CDR3 protein: CASSYTGASYEQYF; CDR3 DNA: TGCGCCAGCAGCTATACAGGGGCTTCGTACGAGCAGTACTTC; clone size: NA; V gene: TRBV5-1; J gene: TRBJ2-7; D gene: TRBD1
CDR3 protein: CASSLSGGSSPLHF; CDR3 DNA: TGTGCCAGCAGTTTATCGGGGGGGAGCTCACCCCTCCACTTT; clone size: many; V gene: TRBV27; J gene: TRBJ1-6; D gene: NA
CDR3 protein: CASSATVEAETQYF; CDR3 DNA: TGTGCCAGCAGTGCGACAGTAGAGGCGGAGACCCAGTACTTC; clone size: few; V gene: TRBV6-1; J gene: TRBJ2-5; D gene: NA
CDR3 protein: CATSDWPGQGIADTQYF; CDR3 DNA: TGTGCCACCAGTGATTGGCCGGGACAGGGGATTGCAGATACGCAGTATTTT; clone size: many; V gene: TRBV24-1; J gene: TRBJ2-3; D gene: TRBD1
CDR3 protein: CASSLLRRAYYGYTF; CDR3 DNA: TGTGCCAGCAGTTTGCTCAGGCGGGCCTACTATGGCTACACCTTC; clone size: many; V gene: TRBV28; J gene: TRBJ1-2; D gene: NA
CDR3 protein: CASSLLGRGFTGELFF; CDR3 DNA: TGTGCCAGCAGTTTATTGGGACGGGGATTCACCGGGGAGCTGTTTTTT; clone size: few; V gene: TRBV27; J gene: TRBJ2-2; D gene: NA
CDR3 protein: CASSQGGGYEQYF; CDR3 DNA: TGTGCCAGCAGCCAAGGGGGGGGATACGAGCAGTACTTC; clone size: many; V gene: TRBV4-1; J gene: TRBJ2-7; D gene: NA
CDR3 protein: CASRIGRTEAFF; CDR3 DNA: TGTGCCAGCAGAATAGGGAGGACTGAAGCTTTCTTT; clone size: many; V gene: TRBV28; J gene: TRBJ1-1; D gene: NA
CDR3 protein: CASSEGGAGNTIYF; CDR3 DNA: TGTGCCAGCAGTGAAGGAGGTGCTGGAAACACCATATATTTT; clone size: NA; V gene: TRBV25-1; J gene: TRBJ1-3; D gene: NA
CDR3 protein: CASTIGEAMNTEAFF; CDR3 DNA: TGTGCCAGCACCATCGGGGAAGCTATGAACACTGAAGCTTTCTTT; clone size: many; V gene: TRBV2; J gene: TRBJ1-1; D gene: NA
CDR3 protein: CASSWEGGFEAFF; CDR3 DNA: TGTGCCAGCAGCTGGGAGGGCGGGTTTGAAGCTTTCTTT; clone size: NA; V gene: TRBV7-3; J gene: TRBJ1-1; D gene: NA
CDR3 protein: CASAGQGTNTEAFF; CDR3 DNA: TGCGCCAGCGCTGGACAGGGGACGAACACTGAAGCTTTCTTT; clone size: many; V gene: TRBV5-1; J gene: TRBJ1-1; D gene: TRBD1
CDR3 protein: CASSLYGRAGTDTQYF; CDR3 DNA: TGTGCCAGCAGCTTATACGGGAGGGCCGGCACAGATACGCAGTATTTT; clone size: many; V gene: TRBV7-2; J gene: TRBJ2-3; D gene: TRBD2
CDR3 protein: CASSFEGGDTQYF; CDR3 DNA: TGTGCCAGCAGTTTCGAGGGAGGGGATACGCAGTATTTT; clone size: many; V gene: TRBV12-3/TRBV12-4; J gene: TRBJ2-3; D gene: TRBD2
CDR3 protein: CASSLGDRGYEQYF; CDR3 DNA: TGTGCCAGCAGTTTAGGGGACAGGGGGTACGAGCAGTACTTC; clone size: many; V gene: TRBV12-3/TRBV12-4; J gene: TRBJ2-7; D gene: TRBD1
CDR3 protein: CASSPAQGGPLLQSKSEQYF; CDR3 DNA: TGTGCCAGCAGCCCAGCACAGGGTGGACCCCTCCTTCAATCGAAGAGCGAGCAGTACTTC; clone size: NA; V gene: TRBV11-2; J gene: TRBJ2-7; D gene: NA
CDR3 protein: CASSFDQRSQYF; CDR3 DNA: TGTGCCAGCAGCTTCGATCAACGGTCCCAGTACTTC; clone size: many; V gene: TRBV7-8; J gene: TRBJ2-5; D gene: NA
CDR3 protein: CASSGRTSGIGEQYF; CDR3 DNA: TGTGCCAGCAGTGGACGGACTAGCGGGATTGGCGAGCAGTACTTC; clone size: NA; V gene: TRBV11-2; J gene: TRBJ2-7; D gene: TRBD2
CDR3 protein: CSAKILAGASSTDTQYF; CDR3 DNA: TGCAGTGCTAAGATACTAGCGGGGGCCTCTAGCACAGATACGCAGTATTTT; clone size: NA; V gene: TRBV20-1; J gene: TRBJ2-3; D gene: TRBD2
CDR3 protein: CASSLGSAYEQYF; CDR3 DNA: TGTGCCAGCAGCTTAGGCAGTGCCTACGAGCAGTACTTC; clone size: many; V gene: TRBV7-3; J gene: TRBJ2-7; D gene: NA
CDR3 protein: CASSYSSGGPSTDTQYF; CDR3 DNA: TGTGCCAGCAGTTACTCATCGGGGGGGCCCAGCACAGATACGCAGTATTTT; clone size: NA; V gene: TRBV6-2/TRBV6-3; J gene: TRBJ2-3; D gene: TRBD2
CDR3 protein: CASSTGGRETQYF; CDR3 DNA: TGTGCCAGCTCTACGGGGGGCAGAGAGACCCAGTACTTC; clone size: many; V gene: TRBV18; J gene: TRBJ2-5; D gene: NA
CDR3 protein: CASSELDRDEQFF; CDR3 DNA: TGTGCCAGCAGTGAATTAGACAGGGATGAGCAGTTCTTC; clone size: few; V gene: TRBV27; J gene: TRBJ2-1; D gene: TRBD1
CDR3 protein: CASSLGLPDSEQFF; CDR3 DNA: TGTGCCAGCAGCTTGGGCCTTCCTGACTCGGAGCAGTTCTTC; clone size: NA; V gene: TRBV13; J gene: TRBJ2-1; D gene: NA
CDR3 protein: CASSEIAGGSDTQYF; CDR3 DNA: TGTGCCAGCAGTGAGATAGCGGGAGGGTCAGATACGCAGTATTTT; clone size: NA; V gene: TRBV6-1; J gene: TRBJ2-3; D gene: TRBD2
CDR3 protein: CASSVWGDGYTF; CDR3 DNA: TGTGCCAGCAGTGTTTGGGGGGATGGCTACACCTTC; clone size: NA; V gene: TRBV25-1; J gene: TRBJ1-2; D gene: NA
CDR3 protein: CASSQATGGTYGYTF; CDR3 DNA: TGCGCCAGCAGCCAGGCTACAGGGGGCACCTATGGCTACACCTTC; clone size: NA; V gene: TRBV4-1; J gene: TRBJ1-2; D gene: TRBD1
CDR3 protein: CASSEVAGVGNEQFF; CDR3 DNA: TGTGCCAGCAGCGAGGTAGCGGGAGTAGGCAATGAGCAGTTCTTC; clone size: many; V gene: TRBV9; J gene: TRBJ2-1; D gene: TRBD2
CDR3 protein: CASSYSSGVTEAFF; CDR3 DNA: TGTGCCAGCAGTTACTCGTCGGGAGTGACTGAAGCTTTCTTT; clone size: many; V gene: TRBV6-5; J gene: TRBJ1-1; D gene: NA
CDR3 protein: CAWSILWRERSDTQYF; CDR3 DNA: TGTGCCTGGAGTATACTTTGGCGGGAGCGATCAGATACGCAGTATTTT; clone size: many; V gene: TRBV30; J gene: TRBJ2-3; D gene: TRBD2
CDR3 protein: CASRSGTLGGAEAFF; CDR3 DNA: TGTGCCAGCAGATCCGGGACCCTTGGGGGGGCTGAAGCTTTCTTT; clone size: many; V gene: TRBV12-3/TRBV12-4; J gene: TRBJ1-1; D gene: NA
CDR3 protein: CASRGDRVTPNIQYF; CDR3 DNA: TGCGCCAGCAGAGGAGACAGGGTAACTCCAAACATTCAGTACTTC; clone size: few; V gene: TRBV5-1; J gene: TRBJ2-4; D gene: TRBD1
CDR3 protein: CAISEWWDSSTDTQYF; CDR3 DNA: TGTGCCATCAGTGAGTGGTGGGACAGTAGCACAGATACGCAGTATTTT; clone size: NA; V gene: TRBV10-3; J gene: TRBJ2-3; D gene: TRBD1
CDR3 protein: CASSQDASAVSKQYF; CDR3 DNA: TGTGCCAGCAGCCAAGATGCGTCCGCCGTCAGCAAGCAGTACTTC; clone size: many; V gene: TRBV3-1; J gene: TRBJ2-7; D gene: NA
CDR3 protein: CASSSGLAGRQDTQYF; CDR3 DNA: TGTGCCAGCAGTTCAGGACTAGCGGGGCGCCAAGATACGCAGTATTTT; clone size: NA; V gene: TRBV27; J gene: TRBJ2-3; D gene: TRBD2
CDR3 protein: CASSLEEGDGSYEQYF; CDR3 DNA: TGTGCCAGCAGCTTAGAAGAGGGGGACGGATCCTACGAGCAGTACTTC; clone size: many; V gene: TRBV11-2; J gene: TRBJ2-7; D gene: NA
CDR3 protein: CASSLFSGTLSYEQYF; CDR3 DNA: TGTGCCAGCAGCTTATTTTCCGGGACCCTCTCCTACGAGCAGTACTTC; clone size: many; V gene: TRBV11-2; J gene: TRBJ2-7; D gene: NA
CDR3 protein: CASSGGLAGPQETQYF; CDR3 DNA: TGTGCCAGCAGCGGAGGACTAGCGGGACCCCAAGAGACCCAGTACTTC; clone size: many; V gene: TRBV9; J gene: TRBJ2-5; D gene: TRBD2
CDR3 protein: CASSPRWSDRSSYNEQFF; CDR3 DNA: TGTGCCAGCAGCCCCCGTTGGTCGGACCGTAGCTCCTACAATGAGCAGTTCTTC; clone size: many; V gene: TRBV7-9; J gene: TRBJ2-1; D gene: NA
CDR3 protein: CASSEAPGTGYEKLFF; CDR3 DNA: TGTGCCAGCAGTGAAGCCCCCGGGACAGGGTATGAAAAACTGTTTTTT; clone size: NA; V gene: TRBV6-1; J gene: TRBJ1-4; D gene: TRBD1
CDR3 protein: CSVVTGEPLNQPQHF; CDR3 DNA: TGCAGCGTTGTAACAGGGGAGCCCCTCAATCAGCCCCAGCATTTT; clone size: NA; V gene: TRBV29-1; J gene: TRBJ1-5; D gene: TRBD1
CDR3 protein: CSARVAGGPSSYEQYF; CDR3 DNA: TGCAGTGCTAGAGTAGCGGGAGGGCCAAGCTCCTACGAGCAGTACTTC; clone size: many; V gene: TRBV20-1; J gene: TRBJ2-7; D gene: TRBD2
CDR3 protein: CASSLQVSEKLSF; CDR3 DNA: TGTGCCAGCAGCTTACAGGTTTCTGAAAAACTGTCTTTT; clone size: NA; V gene: TRBV13; J gene: TRBJ1-4; D gene: NA
CDR3 protein: CASSQGYEQYF; CDR3 DNA: TGTGCCAGCAGCCAAGGCTACGAGCAGTACTTC; clone size: many; V gene: TRBV3-1; J gene: TRBJ2-7; D gene: NA
CDR3 protein: CASTISSGRSYEQYF; CDR3 DNA: TGTGCCAGCACCATCTCTAGCGGCCGATCCTACGAGCAGTACTTC; clone size: many; V gene: TRBV28; J gene: TRBJ2-7; D gene: TRBD2
CDR3 protein: CASSLGPGQGKGEKLFF; CDR3 DNA: TGTGCCAGCAGCTTGGGGCCGGGACAGGGAAAAGGTGAAAAACTGTTTTTT; clone size: once; V gene: TRBV5-4; J gene: TRBJ1-4; D gene: TRBD1
CDR3 protein: CASREGTGSYEQYF; CDR3 DNA: TGCGCCAGCAGGGAAGGGACAGGCTCCTACGAGCAGTACTTC; clone size: many; V gene: TRBV5-1; J gene: TRBJ2-7; D gene: TRBD1
CDR3 protein: CAISEYPAGYSYNEQFF; CDR3 DNA: TGTGCCATCAGTGAGTATCCAGCGGGGTACTCCTACAATGAGCAGTTCTTC; clone size: many; V gene: TRBV10-3; J gene: TRBJ2-1; D gene: TRBD2
CDR3 protein: CASRDRGGMNTEAFF; CDR3 DNA: TGTGCCAGCAGGGACAGGGGGGGTATGAACACTGAAGCTTTCTTT; clone size: many; V gene: TRBV6-1; J gene: TRBJ1-1; D gene: TRBD1
CDR3 protein: CSAADGTSYNEQFF; CDR3 DNA: TGCAGTGCTGCAGACGGAACCTCCTACAATGAGCAGTTCTTC; clone size: NA; V gene: TRBV20-1; J gene: TRBJ2-1; D gene: NA
CDR3 protein: CSAPSGSNYNEQFF; CDR3 DNA: TGCAGTGCTCCCTCCGGGTCTAACTACAATGAGCAGTTCTTC; clone size: NA; V gene: TRBV20-1; J gene: TRBJ2-1; D gene: NA
CDR3 protein: CASRAWGYNEQFF; CDR3 DNA: TGTGCCAGTAGGGCCTGGGGGTACAATGAGCAGTTCTTC; clone size: NA; V gene: TRBV19; J gene: TRBJ2-1; D gene: NA
CDR3 protein: CASSLWTQNEQFF; CDR3 DNA: TGTGCCAGCAGTTTGTGGACCCAGAATGAGCAGTTCTTC; clone size: NA; V gene: TRBV28; J gene: TRBJ2-1; D gene: NA
CDR3 protein: CASSIDRPDSGANVLTF; CDR3 DNA: TGTGCCAGTAGTATAGATCGGCCCGACTCTGGGGCCAACGTCCTGACTTTC; clone size: few; V gene: TRBV19; J gene: TRBJ2-6; D gene: NA
CDR3 protein: CASSPRDKSTDTQYF; CDR3 DNA: TGTGCCAGCAGTCCCCGGGACAAAAGCACAGATACGCAGTATTTT; clone size: few; V gene: TRBV27; J gene: TRBJ2-3; D gene: NA